Sequencing of this T cell receptor beta chain was carried out in a study of T cell changes during pregnancy in multiple sclerosis. CDR1 is SGHRS, CDR2 YFSETQ, per germline. This CDR3 spans 14 amino acids. V shed 1 base and J shed 9 bases, with 14 bases lying between them. Sequenced by immunoSEQ multiplex PCR; TCRdb stores in-frame clones only, minus some. This table has over 45,000 clones, about 91% appearing once. The source material was CD8+ T cells from peripheral blood mononuclear cells, sampled after pregnancy. This clonotype originated in a female donor with multiple sclerosis, enrolled in a pregnancy study. The chain carries TRBV5-1 and TRBJ2-1; maybe TRBD1 (5 bases). CDR3 sequence (DNA): TGCGCCAGCAGCTTGTATGGCAGGGATGGTGAGCAGTTCTTC. This codes for CASSLYGRDGEQFF.